These 14 T cell receptor beta chains were all obtained from the same sample, sequenced in a study of OX40 agonist ivuxolimab in advanced cancers. Assay: immunoSEQ multiplex PCR; the TCRdb copy retains only in-frame clones and omits some. The data show more than 95,000 clones, 91% seen once. The sample consisted of CD4+ or CD8+ T cells sorted from blood, taken in a trial of the OX40 agonist ivuxolimab. The receptors shown here come from an adult with an advanced solid tumor such as melanoma, head and neck, liver or kidney cancer.

Only one count was recorded for this clone. The chain employs TRBV7-2 and TRBJ1-5; 7 bases are a match to TRBD1. The CDR3 covers 16 residues. Unmatched junction bases numbered 8, after V lost 1 base and J lost 5 bases. Per germline, CDR1 SGHTA and CDR2 FQGNSA. In DNA, the CDR3 is TGTGCCAGCAGCTTAGGAGGTAGGGGGCGTTATCAGCCCCAGCATTTT. Amino acid sequence: CASSLGGRGRYQPQHF. Using reference TRBV7-2 and TRBJ1-5 for the parts outside the CDR3, the full variable domain is GAGVSQSPSNKVTEKGKDVELRCDPISGHTALYWYRQSLGQGLEFLIYFQGNSAPDKSGLPSDRFSAERTGGSVSTLTIQRTQQEDSAVYLCASSLGGRGRYQPQHFGDGTRLSIL.

The chain joins TRBV29-1 to TRBJ2-3; no clear D. This CDR3 comprises 14 residues. V was trimmed by 7 bases and J by 3 bases, leaving 17 bases between them. Germline assignment: CDR1 SQVTM and CDR2 ANQGSEA. The CDR3 sequence: CSAGSVSLTDTQYF. The CDR3 region has the DNA TGCAGCGCTGGCTCGGTCTCGCTGACAGATACGCAGTATTTT.

This chain joins TRBV5-1 and TRBJ2-5; 7 bases are a match to TRBD2. This CDR3 is built from 13 residues. Germline trimming cut 5 bases from V and 4 bases from J; bases unmatched to any gene: 5. Germline CDR1 reads SGHRS; CDR2 reads YFSETQ. In DNA form, the CDR3 reads TGCGCCAGCAGGGCTACTAGCGTAGAGACCCAGTACTTC. Its translation: CASRATSVETQYF.

This chain joins TRBV7-2 and TRBJ2-3; D call uncertain. The CDR3 has 15 residues. V was shortened by 5 bases and J by 2 bases, with 14 bases between the two germline ends. Germline V gene data show CDR1 as SGHTA and CDR2 as FQGNSA. In DNA, the CDR3 is TGTGCCAGCAGCCCTCAACCGGGTCACACAGATACGCAGTATTTT. It translates to CASSPQPGHTDTQYF.

The chain is built from TRBV7-2 and TRBJ2-1; D may be TRBD1 or TRBD2 (5 bases each). The CDR3 contains 15 residues. Germline CDR1 is SGHTA and CDR2 is FQGNSA. Trimming removed 3 bases from V and 0 bases from J, with 9 bases in between. CDR3 residues: CASSFGDGSYNEQFF. The CDR3 nucleotides are TGTGCCAGCAGCTTTGGGGACGGCTCCTACAATGAGCAGTTCTTC. The full variable domain, with the rest looked up from reference TRBV7-2 and TRBJ2-1, is GAGVSQSPSNKVTEKGKDVELRCDPISGHTALYWYRQSLGQGLEFLIYFQGNSAPDKSGLPSDRFSAERTGGSVSTLTIQRTQQEDSAVYLCASSFGDGSYNEQFFGPGTRLTVL.

This sequence joins TRBV7-2 and TRBJ2-3, with D possibly matching TRBD1 (6 bases). This CDR3 is 16 amino acids long. Germline assignment: CDR1 SGHTA and CDR2 FQGNSA. V was clipped by 1 base and J by 2 bases, with 13 bases between them. The CDR3 loop is CASSLGGTLLTDTQYF. DNA of the CDR3: TGTGCCAGCAGCTTAGGGGGGACACTACTCACAGATACGCAGTATTTT.

This clone was recorded once. This sequence joins TRBV5-4 and TRBJ2-2, with D perhaps assigned TRBD1 or TRBD2 (6 bases each). Germline assignment: CDR1 SGHNT and CDR2 YYREEE (reference sequence). The CDR3 is 12 amino acids. Trimming took 4 bases from V and 6 from J, leaving 7 bases between them. CDR3 bases: TGTGCCAGCAGCCGGGGGCCCGGGGAGCTGTTTTTT. Its protein is CASSRGPGELFF.

The V and J genes are TRBV6-5 and TRBJ2-1, with D perhaps assigned TRBD1 or TRBD2 (6 bases each). The CDR3 has 15 residues. Looked up from germline, CDR1 is MNHEY and CDR2 is SVGAGI. Trimming shortened V by 5 bases and J by 5 bases, and 16 bases separated the two germline ends. The CDR3 sequence is CASSPLAGGNNEQFF. The DNA for the CDR3 is TGTGCCAGCAGTCCACTCGCCGGGGGCAACAATGAGCAGTTCTTC.

This rearrangement joins TRBV29-1 to TRBJ1-4; a possible D gene is TRBD1 (6 bases). Germline assignment: CDR1 SQVTM and CDR2 ANQGSEA. This CDR3 spans 12 amino acids. Trimming removed 7 bases at V and 8 bases at J, with 14 bases between. DNA for the CDR3: TGCAGCGCACGACAGGTGGGGGAAAAACTGTTTTTT. It specifies CSARQVGEKLFF. Together with reference TRBV29-1 and TRBJ1-4, the CDR3 gives the full variable domain: SAVISQKPSRDICQRGTSLTIQCQVDSQVTMMFWYRQQPGQSLTLIATANQGSEATYESGFVIDKFPISRPNLTFSTLTVSNMSPEDSSIYLCSARQVGEKLFFGSGTQLSVL.

The V and J genes are TRBV10-3 and TRBJ2-4; 7 nucleotides match TRBD1. Germline CDR1 reads ENHRY; CDR2 reads SYGVKD. This CDR3 spans 14 amino acids. V lost 2 bases, J lost 5 bases, and 3 bases stayed unmatched. This chain's CDR3 is CAISEGTDENIQYF. DNA of the CDR3: TGTGCCATCAGTGAGGGGACAGATGAAAACATTCAGTACTTC.

The chain carries TRBV7-3 and TRBJ2-7; TRBD1 agrees at 8 bases. The V gene end was trimmed by 5 bases and the J gene end by 2 bases; junction bases not matched to a gene: 11. This CDR3 comprises 16 residues. CDR1 and CDR2 from the germline V gene are SGHTA and FQGTGA. CDR3 loop: CASSPKSDRGPYEQYF. Here the CDR3 DNA reads TGTGCCAGCAGCCCTAAATCTGACAGGGGCCCCTACGAGCAGTACTTC.

The chain combines TRBV6-5 with TRBJ1-5; no firm D call. CDR1 is MNHEY and CDR2 is SVGAGI in the germline V gene. V lost 4 bases and J lost 0, with 7 bases in between. The length of the CDR3 is 14 residues. CDR3 DNA sequence: TGTGCCAGCAGTTCCCGTGTTAGCAATCAGCCCCAGCATTTT. Its translation is CASSSRVSNQPQHF.

The rearrangement uses TRBV6-5 and TRBJ1-5; the D gene is possibly TRBD1 (6 bases). Trimming took off 7 bases at V and 2 bases at J, with 12 bases between the two ends. This CDR3 has 14 residues. Germline lookup yields CDR1 MNHEY and CDR2 SVGAGI. CDR3 sequence (DNA): TGTGCCAGCACGAGGGGGGTTGGCAATCAGCCCCAGCATTTT. It translates to CASTRGVGNQPQHF.

The rearrangement joins TRBV6-5 to TRBJ2-1; D might be TRBD2 (5 bases). V was shortened by 6 bases and J by 1 base, with 13 bases between the two germline ends. Germline V CDR1 and CDR2: MNHEY, SVGAGI. The CDR3 spans 15 residues. The CDR3 loop is CASSPLWESYNEQFF. In DNA, the CDR3 is TGTGCCAGCAGCCCCTTGTGGGAGTCCTACAATGAGCAGTTCTTC.